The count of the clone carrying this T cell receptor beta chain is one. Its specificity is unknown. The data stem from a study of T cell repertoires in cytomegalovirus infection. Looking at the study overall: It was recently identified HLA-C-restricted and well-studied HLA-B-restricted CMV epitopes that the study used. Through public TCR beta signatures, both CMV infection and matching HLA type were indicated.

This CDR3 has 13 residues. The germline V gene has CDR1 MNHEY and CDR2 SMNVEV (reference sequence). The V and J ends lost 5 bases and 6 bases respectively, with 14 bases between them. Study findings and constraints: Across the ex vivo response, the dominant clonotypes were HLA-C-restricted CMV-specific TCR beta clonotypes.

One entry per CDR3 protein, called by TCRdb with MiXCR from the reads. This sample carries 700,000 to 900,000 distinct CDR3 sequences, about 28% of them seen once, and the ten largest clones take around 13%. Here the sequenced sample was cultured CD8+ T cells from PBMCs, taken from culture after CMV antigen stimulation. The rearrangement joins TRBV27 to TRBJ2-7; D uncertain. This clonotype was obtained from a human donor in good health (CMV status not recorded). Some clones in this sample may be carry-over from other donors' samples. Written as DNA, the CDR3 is TGTGCCAGCAGTCCCGCGCCCTCGCGCGAGCAGTACGTC. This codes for CASSPAPSREQYV.